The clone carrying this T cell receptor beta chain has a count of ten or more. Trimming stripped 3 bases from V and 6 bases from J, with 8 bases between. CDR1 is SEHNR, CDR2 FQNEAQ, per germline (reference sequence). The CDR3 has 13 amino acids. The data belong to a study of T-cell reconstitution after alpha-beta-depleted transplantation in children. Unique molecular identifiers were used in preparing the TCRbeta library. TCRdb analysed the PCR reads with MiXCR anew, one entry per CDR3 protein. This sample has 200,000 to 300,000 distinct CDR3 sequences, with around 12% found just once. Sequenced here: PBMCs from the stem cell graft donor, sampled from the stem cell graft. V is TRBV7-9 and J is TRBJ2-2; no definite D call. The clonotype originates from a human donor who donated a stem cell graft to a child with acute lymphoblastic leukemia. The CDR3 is CASSFVVAGELFF. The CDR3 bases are TGTGCCAGCAGCTTCGTGGTGGCCGGGGAGCTGTTTTTT.